Sequencing of this T cell receptor beta chain was carried out in a study of cytomegalovirus exposure and HLA in healthy donors. This clone occurred once. What it recognizes is unknown. This CDR3 region has 11 residues. V was shortened by 7 bases and J by 5 bases, with 8 bases between the two germline ends. Germline V gives CDR1 SNHLY, CDR2 FYNNEI. Vbeta (60) and Jbeta (13) primers were used in the PCR. Profiling relied on immunoSEQ multiplex PCR, and the TCRdb table lists in-frame clones only, not all of them. The sample carries roughly 190,000 clones, about 77% recorded once. Study conclusions and caveats: Around 160 TCR beta chains were listed as cytomegalovirus-associated. Earlier findings revealed that most TCR beta V segments proved productive either about 90% or about 30% of the time.

The rearrangement uses TRBV2 and TRBJ2-5; no definite D call. The sample taken for sequencing was PBMCs. This receptor was taken from a woman aged 25 to 45 in good health and CMV-seropositive. The CDR3 nucleotides read TGTGCCAGCAATCTCCTGGAGACCCAGTACTTC. Translating it yields CASNLLETQYF.